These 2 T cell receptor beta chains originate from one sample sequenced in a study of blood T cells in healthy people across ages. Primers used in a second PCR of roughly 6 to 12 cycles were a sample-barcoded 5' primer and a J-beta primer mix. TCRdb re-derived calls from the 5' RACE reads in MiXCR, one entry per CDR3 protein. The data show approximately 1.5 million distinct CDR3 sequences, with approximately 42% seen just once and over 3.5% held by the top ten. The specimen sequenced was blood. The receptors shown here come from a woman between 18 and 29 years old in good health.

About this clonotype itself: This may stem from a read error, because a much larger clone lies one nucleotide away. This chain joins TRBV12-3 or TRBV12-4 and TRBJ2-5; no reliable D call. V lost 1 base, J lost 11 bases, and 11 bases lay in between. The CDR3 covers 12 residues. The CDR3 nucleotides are TGTGCCAGCAGTTTAGAGGTTAATGAGCAGTACTTC. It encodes CASSLEVNEQYF.

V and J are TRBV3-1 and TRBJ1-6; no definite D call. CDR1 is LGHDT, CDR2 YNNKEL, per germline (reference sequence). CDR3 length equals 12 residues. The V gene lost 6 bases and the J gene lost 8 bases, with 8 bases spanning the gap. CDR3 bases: TGTGCCAGCAGGTTAACAGATTCACCCCTCCACTTT. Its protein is CASRLTDSPLHF.